The rows below give T cell receptor beta chains drawn from one sample of a study of CD8+ T cells in alopecia areata. Generated by immunoSEQ multiplex PCR, the TCRdb table keeps only in-frame clones and is missing some. The sample records about 210,000 clones, approximately 47% being singletons. Sequenced material: CD4+ T cells sorted from blood, taken around week 37, from a patient treated with tofacitinib. These TCRs come from a human donor with alopecia areata. Both conserved end residues are part of each CDR3. A D gene is named only where the DNA matches it firmly. For some rows the clone size is stated as once, few or many, or as a class when expanded; others skip it.

abundance: once
j_gene: TRBJ2-3
v_gene: TRBV5-1
d_gene: .
CDR3nt: TGCGCCAGCAGCTTGGCCGGACCCACAGATACGCAGTATTTT
CDR3aa: CASSLAGPTDTQYF

abundance: .
j_gene: TRBJ2-4
v_gene: TRBV5-1
d_gene: .
CDR3nt: TGCGCCAGCAGCCTAGATGTACCCAAAAACATTCAGTACTTC
CDR3aa: CASSLDVPKNIQYF

abundance: .
j_gene: TRBJ2-7
v_gene: TRBV30
d_gene: TRBD2
CDR3nt: TGTGCCTGGACTAGCGGACTCTACGAGCAGTACTTC
CDR3aa: CAWTSGLYEQYF

abundance: few
j_gene: TRBJ2-4
v_gene: TRBV19
d_gene: .
CDR3nt: TGTGCCAGTAGTTCGGGAGCCAAAAACATTCAGTACTTC
CDR3aa: CASSSGAKNIQYF

abundance: .
j_gene: TRBJ1-2
v_gene: TRBV2
d_gene: .
CDR3nt: TGTGCCAGCAGTGAAGGCCTCAACTATGGCTACACCTTC
CDR3aa: CASSEGLNYGYTF

abundance: .
j_gene: TRBJ2-2
v_gene: TRBV27
d_gene: TRBD1
CDR3nt: TGTGCCAGCAGTTTTAAGGCTCAGGGGGCGCGGGCAACGAACACCGGGGAGCTGTTTTTT
CDR3aa: CASSFKAQGARATNTGELFF

abundance: .
j_gene: TRBJ1-1
v_gene: TRBV20-1
d_gene: .
CDR3nt: TGCAGTGTCCCGGGGCATGAAGCTTTCTTT
CDR3aa: CSVPGHEAFF

abundance: once
j_gene: TRBJ2-7
v_gene: TRBV30
d_gene: .
CDR3nt: TGTGCCTGGAGCTCCCTCCTGGGGGATTTCTCCTACGAGCAGTACTTC
CDR3aa: CAWSSLLGDFSYEQYF

abundance: few
j_gene: TRBJ2-7
v_gene: TRBV27
d_gene: .
CDR3nt: TGTGCCAGCACCTCAACTAACTGGGAGCAGTACTTC
CDR3aa: CASTSTNWEQYF

abundance: few
j_gene: TRBJ2-3
v_gene: TRBV2
d_gene: .
CDR3nt: TGTGCCAGCAGCCCCGGGATAGACACAGATACGCAGTATTTT
CDR3aa: CASSPGIDTDTQYF

abundance: few
j_gene: TRBJ2-2
v_gene: TRBV10-3
d_gene: TRBD1
CDR3nt: TGTGCCATCACAGGACAGGTGTATACCGGGGAGCTGTTTTTT
CDR3aa: CAITGQVYTGELFF

abundance: .
j_gene: TRBJ2-5
v_gene: TRBV15
d_gene: .
CDR3nt: TGTGCCACCTACTGGGAGGGGGGAGAGACCCAGTACTTC
CDR3aa: CATYWEGGETQYF

abundance: .
j_gene: TRBJ2-1
v_gene: TRBV9
d_gene: .
CDR3nt: TGTGCCAGCAGCGTAGTTCCTGGGGGTGTTAGCTCCTACAATGAGCAGTTCTTC
CDR3aa: CASSVVPGGVSSYNEQFF

abundance: few
j_gene: TRBJ1-1
v_gene: TRBV30
d_gene: .
CDR3nt: TGTGCCTTAGGACGGGCCGGGATCCCTGAAGCTTTCTTT
CDR3aa: CALGRAGIPEAFF

abundance: few
j_gene: TRBJ2-1
v_gene: TRBV15
d_gene: .
CDR3nt: TGTGCCACCAGCAGAAGGGCGGGGCCCCCATCCTACAATGAGCAGTTCTTC
CDR3aa: CATSRRAGPPSYNEQFF

abundance: .
j_gene: TRBJ2-1
v_gene: TRBV4-3
d_gene: TRBD2
CDR3nt: TGCGCCAGCAGCCAGATAGCGGGAGGGCCTGTTGAGCAGTTCTTC
CDR3aa: CASSQIAGGPVEQFF

abundance: .
j_gene: TRBJ2-7
v_gene: TRBV2
d_gene: .
CDR3nt: TGTGCCAGCAGTGAAGACAGGACCTACGAGCAGTACTTC
CDR3aa: CASSEDRTYEQYF

abundance: .
j_gene: TRBJ2-2
v_gene: TRBV28
d_gene: .
CDR3nt: TGTGCCAGCAGCTCCCCCCTGGAGCCAGGGAAGTTTTTT
CDR3aa: CASSSPLEPGKFF